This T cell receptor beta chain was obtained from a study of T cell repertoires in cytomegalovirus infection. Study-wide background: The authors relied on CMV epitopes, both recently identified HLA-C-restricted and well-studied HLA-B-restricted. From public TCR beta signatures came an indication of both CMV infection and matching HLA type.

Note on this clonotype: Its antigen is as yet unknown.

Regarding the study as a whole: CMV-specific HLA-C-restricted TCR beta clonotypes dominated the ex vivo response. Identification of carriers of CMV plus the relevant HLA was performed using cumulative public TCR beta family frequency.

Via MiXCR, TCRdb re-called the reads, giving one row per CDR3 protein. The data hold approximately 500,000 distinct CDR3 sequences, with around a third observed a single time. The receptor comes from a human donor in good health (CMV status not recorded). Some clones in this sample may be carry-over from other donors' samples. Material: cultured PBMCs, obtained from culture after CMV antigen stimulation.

CDR3 sequence: CASSLSTSGGIRGEQFF. CDR3 sequence (DNA): TGTGCCAGCAGTTTATCTACTAGCGGGGGGATTCGGGGGGAGCAGTTCTTC. This chain connects TRBV6-8 to TRBJ2-1; 12 positions agree with TRBD2. The length of the CDR3 is 17 residues. Germline-derived CDR1 and CDR2 are MNHGY and SAAAGT. J gave up 10 bases and V 4 bases, and 14 bases lay outside the gene matches.